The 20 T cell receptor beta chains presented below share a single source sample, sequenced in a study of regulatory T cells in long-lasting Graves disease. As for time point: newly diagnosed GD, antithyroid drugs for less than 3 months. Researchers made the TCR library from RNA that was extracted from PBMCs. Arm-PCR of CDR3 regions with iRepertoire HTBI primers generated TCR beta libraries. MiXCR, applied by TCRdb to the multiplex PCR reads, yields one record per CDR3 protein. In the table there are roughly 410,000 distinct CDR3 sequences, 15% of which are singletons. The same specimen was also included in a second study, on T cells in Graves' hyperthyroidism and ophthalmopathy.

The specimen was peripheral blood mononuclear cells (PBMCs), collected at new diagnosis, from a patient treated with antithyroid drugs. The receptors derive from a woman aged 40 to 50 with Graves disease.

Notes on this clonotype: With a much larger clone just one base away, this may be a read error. The CDR3 region has the DNA TGTGCCAGCAGCCTCGGCCCTATAAGCACAGATACGCAGTATTTT. Its translation is CASSLGPISTDTQYF. This sequence joins TRBV7-2 and TRBJ2-3; D unclear. Per germline, CDR1 SGHTA and CDR2 FQGNSA. Trimming shortened V by 5 bases and J by 0 bases, and 12 bases separated the two germline ends. This CDR3 region has 15 residues.

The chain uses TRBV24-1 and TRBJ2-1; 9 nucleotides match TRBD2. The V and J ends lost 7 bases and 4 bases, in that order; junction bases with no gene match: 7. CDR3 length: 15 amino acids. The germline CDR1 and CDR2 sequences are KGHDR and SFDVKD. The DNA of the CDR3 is TGTGCCACCAGCGGCCCGGGACTAGCTTACAATGAGCAGTTCTTC. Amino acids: CATSGPGLAYNEQFF.

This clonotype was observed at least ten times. The chain's CDR3 is CSVRESGYNSPLHF. CDR3 DNA sequence: TGCAGCGTTCGGGAGTCTGGGTATAATTCACCCCTCCACTTT. The chain is built from TRBV29-1 and TRBJ1-6; unclear D gene. The CDR3 totals 14 residues. V dropped 5 bases and J dropped 4 bases, with 12 bases sitting between them. Per the germline V gene, CDR1 is SQVTM and CDR2 is ANQGSEA.

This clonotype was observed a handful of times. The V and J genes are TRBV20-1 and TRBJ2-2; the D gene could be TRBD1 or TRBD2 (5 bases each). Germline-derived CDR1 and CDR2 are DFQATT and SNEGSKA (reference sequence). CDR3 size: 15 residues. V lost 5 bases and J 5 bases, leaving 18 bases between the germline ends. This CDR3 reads CSARRRAGTTGELFF. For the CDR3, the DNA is TGCAGTGCTCGGAGGAGAGCAGGGACGACCGGGGAGCTGTTTTTT.

CDR3 region: CASSDRTGGYEQYF. Written as DNA, the CDR3 is TGTGCCAGCTCGGACCGGACAGGGGGCTACGAGCAGTACTTC. V gene TRBV18 combines with J gene TRBJ2-7; 10 nucleotides align to TRBD1. The CDR3 has 14 residues. Germline loops: CDR1 KGHSH, CDR2 LQKENI. V lost 6 bases to trimming and J lost 3 bases; unmatched junction nucleotides: 5.

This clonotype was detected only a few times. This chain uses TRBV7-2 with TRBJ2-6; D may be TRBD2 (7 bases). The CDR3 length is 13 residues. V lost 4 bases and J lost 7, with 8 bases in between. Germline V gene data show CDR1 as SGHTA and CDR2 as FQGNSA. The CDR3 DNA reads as TGTGCCAGCAGCTGGGGGGGCGCCAACGTCCTGACTTTC. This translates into CASSWGGANVLTF.

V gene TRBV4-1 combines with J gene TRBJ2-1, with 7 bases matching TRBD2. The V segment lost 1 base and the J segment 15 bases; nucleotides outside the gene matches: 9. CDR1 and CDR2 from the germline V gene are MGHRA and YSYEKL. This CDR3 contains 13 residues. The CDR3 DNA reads TGCGCCAGCAGCCAAGTTCGGGGGGAACGGGCGTTCTTC. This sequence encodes CASSQVRGERAFF.

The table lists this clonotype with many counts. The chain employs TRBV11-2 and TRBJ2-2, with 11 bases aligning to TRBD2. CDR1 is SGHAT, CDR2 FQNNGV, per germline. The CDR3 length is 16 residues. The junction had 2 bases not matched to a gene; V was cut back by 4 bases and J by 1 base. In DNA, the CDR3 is TGTGCCAGCAGCTCACTAGCGGGAGTGAACACCGGGGAGCTGTTTTTT. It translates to CASSSLAGVNTGELFF. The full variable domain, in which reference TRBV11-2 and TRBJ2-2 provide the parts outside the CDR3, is EAGVAQSPRYKIIEKRQSVAFWCNPISGHATLYWYQQILGQGPKLLIQFQNNGVVDDSQLPKDRFSAERLKGVDSTLKIQPAKLEDSAVYLCASSSLAGVNTGELFFGEGSRLTVL.

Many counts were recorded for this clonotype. The CDR3, as DNA: TGTGCCAGCAGCCTGGGGAGCGGGGATTACAATGAGCAGTTCTTC. This gives the protein CASSLGSGDYNEQFF. V and J are TRBV11-2 and TRBJ2-1, with 7 bases matching TRBD2. CDR1 SGHAT and CDR2 FQNNGV come from the germline V gene. The length of the CDR3 is 15 residues. The junction had 8 bases not matched to a gene; V was cut back by 5 bases and J by 4 bases.

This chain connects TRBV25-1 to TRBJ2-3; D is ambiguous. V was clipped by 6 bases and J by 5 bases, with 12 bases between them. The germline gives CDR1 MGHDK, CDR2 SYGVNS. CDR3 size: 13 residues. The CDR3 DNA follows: TGTGCCAGCAGCAGCGCTTATGGAGATACGCAGTATTTT. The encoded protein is CASSSAYGDTQYF.

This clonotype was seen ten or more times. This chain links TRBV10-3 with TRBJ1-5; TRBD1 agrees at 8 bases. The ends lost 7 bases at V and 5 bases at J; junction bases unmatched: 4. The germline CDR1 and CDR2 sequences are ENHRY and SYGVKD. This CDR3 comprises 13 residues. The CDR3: CAIKQGADQPQHF. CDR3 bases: TGTGCCATCAAGCAGGGGGCGGATCAGCCCCAGCATTTT.

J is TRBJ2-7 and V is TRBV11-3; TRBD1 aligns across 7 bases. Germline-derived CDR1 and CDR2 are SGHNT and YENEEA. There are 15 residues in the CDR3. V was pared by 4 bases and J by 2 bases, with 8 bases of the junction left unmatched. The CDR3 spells CASSSLTGRAYEQYF. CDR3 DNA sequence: TGTGCCAGCAGCTCTTTGACAGGGAGAGCCTACGAGCAGTACTTC.

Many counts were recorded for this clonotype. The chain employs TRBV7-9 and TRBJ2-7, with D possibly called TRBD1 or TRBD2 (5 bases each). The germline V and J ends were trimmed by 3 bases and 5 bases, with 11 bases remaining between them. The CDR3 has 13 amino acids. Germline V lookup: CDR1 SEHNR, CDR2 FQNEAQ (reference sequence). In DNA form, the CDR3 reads TGTGCCAGCAGCTTTCCCAGGGACCACGAGCAGTACTTC. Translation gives CASSFPRDHEQYF.

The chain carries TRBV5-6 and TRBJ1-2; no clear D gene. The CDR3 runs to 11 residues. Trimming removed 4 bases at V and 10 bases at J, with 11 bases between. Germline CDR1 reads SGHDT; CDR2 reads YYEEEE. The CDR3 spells CASSRSGTYTF. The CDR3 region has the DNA TGTGCCAGCAGCCGGTCCGGAACCTACACCTTC. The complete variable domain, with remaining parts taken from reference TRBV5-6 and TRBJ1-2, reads DAGVTQSPTHLIKTRGQQVTLRCSPKSGHDTVSWYQQALGQGPQFIFQYYEEEERQRGNFPDRFSGHQFPNYSSELNVNALLLGDSALYLCASSRSGTYTFGSGTRLTVV.

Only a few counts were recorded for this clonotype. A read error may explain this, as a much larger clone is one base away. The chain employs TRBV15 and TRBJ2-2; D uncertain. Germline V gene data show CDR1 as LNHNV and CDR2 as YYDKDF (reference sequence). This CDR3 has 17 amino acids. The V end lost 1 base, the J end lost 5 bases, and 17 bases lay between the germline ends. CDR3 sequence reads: CATSRVPLSARTGELFF. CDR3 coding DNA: TGTGCCACCAGCAGAGTCCCGTTGAGTGCCCGGACCGGGGAGCTGTTTTTT.

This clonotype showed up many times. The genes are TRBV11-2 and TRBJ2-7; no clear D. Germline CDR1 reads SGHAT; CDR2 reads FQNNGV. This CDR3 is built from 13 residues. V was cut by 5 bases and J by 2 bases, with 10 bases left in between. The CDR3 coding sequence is TGTGCCAGCAGCCCACCAACTCCCTACGAGCAGTACTTC. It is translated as CASSPPTPYEQYF.

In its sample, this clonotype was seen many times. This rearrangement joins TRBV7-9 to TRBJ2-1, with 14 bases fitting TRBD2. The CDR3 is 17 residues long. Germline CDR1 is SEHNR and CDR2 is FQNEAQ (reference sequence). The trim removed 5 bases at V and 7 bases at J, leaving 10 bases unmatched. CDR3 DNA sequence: TGTGCCAGCAGCCGCCCGCTGGGACTAGCGGGAGCAAATGAGCAGTTCTTC. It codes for CASSRPLGLAGANEQFF.

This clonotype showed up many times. As DNA, the CDR3 is TGCGCCACCGCAGGGTACCCTACGGACGAGCAGTACTTC. Translating it yields CATAGYPTDEQYF. The chain combines TRBV10-1 with TRBJ2-7, with D possibly TRBD1 on 5 matching bases. This CDR3 region has 13 residues. Germline V lookup: CDR1 WNHNN, CDR2 SYGVQD (reference sequence). V was shortened by 10 bases and J by 5 bases, with 18 bases between the two germline ends.

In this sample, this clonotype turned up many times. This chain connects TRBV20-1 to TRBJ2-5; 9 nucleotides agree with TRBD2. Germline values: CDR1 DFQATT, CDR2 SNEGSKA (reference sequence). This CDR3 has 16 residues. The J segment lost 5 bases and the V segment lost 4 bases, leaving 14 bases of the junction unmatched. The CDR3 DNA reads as TGCAGTGCTATTTCATCCGGCGGGAGGGCCGGGGAGACCCAGTACTTC. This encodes CSAISSGGRAGETQYF.

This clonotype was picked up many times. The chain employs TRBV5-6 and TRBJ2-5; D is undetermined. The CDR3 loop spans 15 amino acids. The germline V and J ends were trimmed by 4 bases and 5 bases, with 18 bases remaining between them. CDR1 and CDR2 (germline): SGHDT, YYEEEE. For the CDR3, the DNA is TGTGCCAGCAGCGGCGCGTCCAATAAACTGGAGACCCAGTACTTC. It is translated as CASSGASNKLETQYF.